The TCR beta chain under discussion was sequenced for a study of blood T cell repertoires in COVID-19. The wider study: Sample material is recorded as cDNA or gDNA derived from T cells, B-cell-depleted T cells, or PBMCs.

Germline CDR1 GTSNPN, CDR2 SVGIG (reference sequence). The CDR3 has 13 amino acids. Trimming removed 4 bases from V and 7 bases from J; junction bases left unmatched: 4. Original processing notes: Amplification of reference gene primers was used by the study to estimate nucleated cell counts. TCRdb keeps only in-frame clones here, not all; method: immunoSEQ multiplex PCR. That table gives V, J and clone size, and the DNA gave D and trimming. The repertoire holds hundreds of thousands of clones, approximately 85% seen once, with around 0.67% in the top ten. Sequencing was performed on peripheral blood. The J gene is TRBJ2-4, the V gene TRBV30, with TRBD2 identical over 10 bases. The clonotype originates from a human donor in a cohort sampled during active COVID-19. The DNA for the CDR3 is TGTGCCTGGACCCCGGGACTAGCGAACATTCAGTACTTC. The encoded protein is CAWTPGLANIQYF.